Presented here are 4 T cell receptor beta chains from one specimen sequenced in a study of T cells in Graves' hyperthyroidism and ophthalmopathy. Amplification of TCR beta CDR3 regions was performed using RNA transcripts as template. First-round RT-PCR targeting the TCR CDR3 was performed with the HTBI primer set. A single record per CDR3 protein comes from TCRdb applying MiXCR to the multiplex PCR reads. The sample holds a few hundred thousand distinct CDR3 sequences; around 46% are singletons and the top ten take around a fifth. Sequenced input: peripheral blood or thyroid tissue (not recorded which). The receptors derive from an adult woman with Graves' disease, either hyperthyroidism or ophthalmopathy (not recorded which).

V is TRBV20-1 and J is TRBJ1-1; TRBD1 aligns across 9 bases. This CDR3 contains 12 residues. Germline loops: CDR1 DFQATT, CDR2 SNEGSKA (reference sequence). The J segment lost 6 bases and the V segment lost 6 bases, leaving 5 bases of the junction unmatched. Here the CDR3 reads CSAIRQGAEAFF. In DNA, the CDR3 is TGCAGTGCGATCCGACAGGGGGCTGAAGCTTTCTTT.

The chain employs TRBV10-3 and TRBJ2-5; D perhaps matches TRBD2 (5 bases). Trimming removed 8 bases from V and 4 bases from J, with 14 bases in between. This CDR3 comprises 13 residues. Germline V CDR1 and CDR2: ENHRY, SYGVKD. The CDR3 coding sequence is TGTGCCATCGGTAGGATGGGGAGAGAGACCCAGTACTTC. Translated: CAIGRMGRETQYF.

V is TRBV5-6 and J is TRBJ2-3; no reliable D call. Germline CDR1 reads SGHDT; CDR2 reads YYEEEE. Trimming removed 0 bases at V and 0 bases at J, with 8 bases between. The CDR3 runs to 15 residues. CDR3 loop: CASSLVGISTDTQYF. CDR3 bases: TGTGCCAGCAGCTTGGTTGGCATTAGCACAGATACGCAGTATTTT.

The chain recombines TRBV7-2 with TRBJ2-3, with TRBD2 matching over 10 bases. Germline CDR1 is SGHTA and CDR2 is FQGNSA. The CDR3 runs 12 residues. With 8 bases clipped from V and 14 bases from J, the junction kept 10 bases outside the gene matches. The CDR3 spells CASHRLAGTVYF. In DNA, the CDR3 is TGTGCCAGCCACCGACTAGCGGGTACGGTGTATTTT.